The 16 T cell receptor beta chains reported below all come from one sample, sequenced in a study of cytomegalovirus exposure and HLA in healthy donors. In the PCR, 60 Vbeta and 13 Jbeta primers were used. TCRdb's copy holds only in-frame clones and misses some; the assay was immunoSEQ multiplex PCR. The data hold more than 80,000 clones, with 55% to 75% observed a single time. Specimen: PBMCs. The receptor source for this set is a man in his 60s in good health and CMV-seronegative.

The rearrangement links TRBV2 to TRBJ1-1; 8 bases map to TRBD1. This CDR3 contains 14 residues. Germline loops: CDR1 SNHLY, CDR2 FYNNEI. With 6 bases clipped from V and 3 bases from J, the junction kept 6 bases outside the gene matches. CDR3 sequence reads: CASSRDRKDTEAFF. The DNA of the CDR3 is TGTGCCAGCAGCCGGGACAGGAAAGACACTGAAGCTTTCTTT. Combining the CDR3 with reference TRBV2 and TRBJ1-1 gives the whole variable domain EPEVTQTPSHQVTQMGQEVILRCVPISNHLYFYWYRQILGQKVEFLVSFYNNEISEKSEIFDDQFSVERPDGSNFTLKIRSTKLEDSAMYFCASSRDRKDTEAFFGQGTRLTVV.

The sample holds a few counts of this clone. CDR3 residues: CAISDQITYEDTEAFF. CDR3 bases: TGTGCCATCAGTGACCAGATAACTTATGAGGACACTGAAGCTTTCTTT. This chain connects TRBV10-3 to TRBJ1-1; no firm D call. CDR3 length: 16 amino acids. The germline V gene has CDR1 ENHRY and CDR2 SYGVKD. Trimming cost V 3 bases and J 3 bases, with 17 bases left between them.

The chain joins TRBV5-1 to TRBJ2-7, with D maybe TRBD1 (5 bases). Per germline, CDR1 SGHRS and CDR2 YFSETQ. V was pared by 0 bases and J by 5 bases, with 12 bases between. The CDR3 is made up of 14 amino acids. The CDR3 region is CASSLAPKDNEQYF. CDR3 nucleotides: TGCGCCAGCAGCTTGGCCCCCAAGGACAACGAGCAGTACTTC.

The chain couples TRBV10-1 to TRBJ2-2, with D possibly being TRBD2 (6 bases). The germline V gene has CDR1 WNHNN and CDR2 SYGVQD (reference sequence). V was shortened by 5 bases and J by 1 base, with 17 bases between the two germline ends. There are 17 residues in the CDR3. CDR3 nucleotide sequence: TGCGCCAGCAGTAAGAGGAGGGTAATGGGGAACACCGGGGAGCTGTTTTTT. The encoded protein is CASSKRRVMGNTGELFF.

The chain couples TRBV11-3 to TRBJ1-2, with TRBD1 as a possible D gene (6 bases). Trimming took 2 bases from V and 7 from J, leaving 14 bases between them. From germline, CDR1 is SGHNT and CDR2 YENEEA. CDR3 size: 14 residues. The CDR3 here is CASSLSGVRAGYTF. The CDR3 bases are TGTGCCAGCAGCTTATCAGGGGTTCGGGCTGGCTACACCTTC.

The table lists this clone with a few counts. J is TRBJ2-7 and V is TRBV9, with 11 bases identical to TRBD1. This CDR3 contains 12 residues. V trimming: 7 bases; J trimming: 6 bases; junction bases outside the gene matches: 3. Per the germline V gene, CDR1 is SGDLS and CDR2 is YYNGEE. The CDR3 is CASGQGAGEQYF. Here the CDR3 DNA reads TGTGCCAGCGGACAGGGGGCAGGCGAGCAGTACTTC.

The chain has TRBV30 and TRBJ2-7; 8 bases agree with TRBD1. The germline V gene encodes CDR1 GTSNPN and CDR2 SVGIG (reference sequence). The CDR3 runs 15 residues. J gave up 5 bases and V 2 bases, and 11 bases lay outside the gene matches. The CDR3: CAWSPRTGPKDEQYF. Here the CDR3 DNA reads TGTGCCTGGAGTCCCCGGACAGGGCCAAAGGACGAGCAGTACTTC.

CDR3 region: CASSDDTRYGAFF. Here the CDR3 DNA reads TGTGCCAGTAGTGATGATACGAGGTATGGTGCTTTCTTT. This sequence joins TRBV19 and TRBJ1-1; no clear D. V shed 5 bases and J shed 11 bases, with 18 bases lying between them. Germline V gives CDR1 LNHDA, CDR2 SQIVND (reference sequence). The CDR3 spans 13 residues.

J is TRBJ2-7 and V is TRBV6-1; 9 positions agree with TRBD2. Germline CDR1 reads MNHNS; CDR2 reads SASEGT. The CDR3 extends over 14 amino acids. J gave up 9 bases and V 7 bases, and 13 bases lay outside the gene matches. The CDR3 loop is CASNVAGAMTGQYF. DNA for the CDR3: TGTGCCAGCAACGTAGCGGGGGCCATGACAGGGCAGTACTTC.

This clone was seen a few times. The chain joins TRBV6-6 to TRBJ2-4, with D possibly matching TRBD1 (6 bases). Trimming took off 8 bases at V and 4 bases at J, with 15 bases between the two ends. CDR1 and CDR2 from the germline V gene are MNHNY and SVGAGI (reference sequence). This CDR3 spans 14 amino acids. CDR3 sequence: CASRPGQLKNIQYF. The DNA for the CDR3 is TGTGCCAGCCGACCCGGACAGTTAAAAAACATTCAGTACTTC.

The chain combines TRBV12-5 with TRBJ2-7; 7 bases are a match to TRBD1. V gave up 5 bases and J gave up 2 bases; unmatched junction bases: 6. The CDR3 length is 14 residues. Germline CDR1 reads LGHNT; CDR2 reads FRNRAP. The CDR3 coding sequence is TGTGCTAGTGGTGTACAGGGGTTTCCCTACGAGCAGTACTTC. Protein sequence: CASGVQGFPYEQYF.

The rearrangement links TRBV28 to TRBJ1-3; 8 nucleotides match TRBD1. The CDR3 is 17 residues long. The germline gives CDR1 MDHEN, CDR2 SYDVKM. The J segment lost 4 bases and the V segment lost 1 base, leaving 9 bases of the junction unmatched. CDR3 loop: CASSLSVAGGSGNTIYF. The CDR3 DNA reads as TGTGCCAGCAGTTTATCGGTGGCAGGGGGCTCGGGAAACACCATATATTTT.

The chain links TRBV19 to TRBJ2-5, with TRBD2 matching 15 bases. CDR3 length: 19 residues. Per germline, CDR1 LNHDA and CDR2 SQIVND (reference sequence). V was pared by 3 bases and J by 2 bases, with 10 bases of the junction left unmatched. CDR3 sequence: CASSIRGLAGGNPQETQYF. The CDR3 DNA reads TGTGCCAGTAGTATCCGCGGACTAGCGGGGGGGAACCCTCAAGAGACCCAGTACTTC.

This clone was seen more than once but under ten times. The chain links TRBV30 to TRBJ2-3; D is uncertain. CDR3 length: 12 amino acids. The V gene lost 5 bases and the J gene lost 3 bases, with 9 bases spanning the gap. Germline-derived CDR1 and CDR2 are GTSNPN and SVGIG (reference sequence). CDR3 loop: CAWGPATDTQYF. CDR3 DNA sequence: TGTGCCTGGGGGCCCGCTACAGATACGCAGTATTTT.

The rearrangement joins TRBV5-1 to TRBJ1-5; possible D gene TRBD1, 5 bases. This CDR3 comprises 14 residues. Germline assignment: CDR1 SGHRS and CDR2 YFSETQ. Between the trimmed V and J ends, which lost 2 bases and 3 bases, there was a span of 9 bases. The CDR3 sequence: CASSLDSINQPQHF. DNA of the CDR3: TGCGCCAGCAGCTTAGACAGTATCAATCAGCCCCAGCATTTT.

V gene TRBV30 combines with J gene TRBJ2-1; the match to TRBD2 covers 11 bases. The V and J ends lost 1 base and 6 bases, in that order; junction bases with no gene match: 8. CDR3 length equals 16 residues. The germline V gene has CDR1 GTSNPN and CDR2 SVGIG (reference sequence). CDR3 DNA sequence: TGTGCCTGGAGTGATTTGGCTAGCGGGGGGATCAATGAGCAGTTCTTC. Translation gives CAWSDLASGGINEQFF.